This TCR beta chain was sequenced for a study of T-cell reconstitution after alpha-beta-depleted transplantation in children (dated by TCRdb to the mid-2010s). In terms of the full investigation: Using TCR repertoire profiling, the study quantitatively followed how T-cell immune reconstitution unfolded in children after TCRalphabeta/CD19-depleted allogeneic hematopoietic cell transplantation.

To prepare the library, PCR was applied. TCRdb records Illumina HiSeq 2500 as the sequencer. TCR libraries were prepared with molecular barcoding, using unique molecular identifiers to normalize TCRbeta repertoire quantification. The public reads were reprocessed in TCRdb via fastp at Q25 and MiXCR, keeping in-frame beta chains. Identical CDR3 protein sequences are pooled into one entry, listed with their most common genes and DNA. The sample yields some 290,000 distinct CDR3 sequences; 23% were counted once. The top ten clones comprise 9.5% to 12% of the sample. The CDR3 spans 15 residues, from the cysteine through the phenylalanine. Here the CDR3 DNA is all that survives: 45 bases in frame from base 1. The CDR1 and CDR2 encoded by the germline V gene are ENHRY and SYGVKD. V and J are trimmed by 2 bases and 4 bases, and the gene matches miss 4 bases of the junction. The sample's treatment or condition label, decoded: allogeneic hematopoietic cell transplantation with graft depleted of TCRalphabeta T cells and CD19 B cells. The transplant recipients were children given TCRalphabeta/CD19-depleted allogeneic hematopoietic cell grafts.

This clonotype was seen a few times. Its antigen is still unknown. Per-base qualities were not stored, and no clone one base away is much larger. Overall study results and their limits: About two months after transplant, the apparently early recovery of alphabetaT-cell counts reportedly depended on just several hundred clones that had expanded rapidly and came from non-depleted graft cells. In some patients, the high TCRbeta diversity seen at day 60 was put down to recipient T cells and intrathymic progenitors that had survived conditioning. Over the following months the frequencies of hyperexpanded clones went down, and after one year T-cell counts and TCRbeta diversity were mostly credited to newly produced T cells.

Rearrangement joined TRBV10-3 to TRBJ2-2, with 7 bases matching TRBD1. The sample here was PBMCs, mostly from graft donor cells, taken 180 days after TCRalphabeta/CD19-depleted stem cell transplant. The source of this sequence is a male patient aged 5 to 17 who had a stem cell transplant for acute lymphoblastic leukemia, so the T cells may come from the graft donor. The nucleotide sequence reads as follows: TGTGCCATCAGTGAGGTCAGGGGGATCACCGGGGAGCTGTTTTTT. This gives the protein CAISEVRGITGELFF.